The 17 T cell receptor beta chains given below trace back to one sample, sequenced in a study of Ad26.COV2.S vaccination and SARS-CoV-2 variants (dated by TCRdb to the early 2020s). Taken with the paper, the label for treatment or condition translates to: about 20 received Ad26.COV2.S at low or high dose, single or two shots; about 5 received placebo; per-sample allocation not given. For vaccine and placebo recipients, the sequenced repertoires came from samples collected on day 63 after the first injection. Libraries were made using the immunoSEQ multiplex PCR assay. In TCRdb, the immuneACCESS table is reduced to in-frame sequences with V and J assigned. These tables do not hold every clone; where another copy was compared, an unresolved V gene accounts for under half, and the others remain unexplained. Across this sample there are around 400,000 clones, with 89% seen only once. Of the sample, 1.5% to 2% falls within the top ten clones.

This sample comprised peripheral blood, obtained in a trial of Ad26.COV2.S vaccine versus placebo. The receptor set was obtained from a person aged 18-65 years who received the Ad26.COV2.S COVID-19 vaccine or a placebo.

The CDR3 loop is CAGSSGQGNNQPQHF. The CDR3 DNA sequence: TGTGCCGGTAGCTCGGGACAGGGGAACAATCAGCCCCAGCATTTT. The chain recombines TRBV28 with TRBJ1-5; 10 bases line up with TRBD1. From germline, CDR1 is MDHEN and CDR2 SYDVKM. The CDR3 covers 15 residues. Trimming took 11 bases from V and 3 from J; bases not matched to a gene: 10.

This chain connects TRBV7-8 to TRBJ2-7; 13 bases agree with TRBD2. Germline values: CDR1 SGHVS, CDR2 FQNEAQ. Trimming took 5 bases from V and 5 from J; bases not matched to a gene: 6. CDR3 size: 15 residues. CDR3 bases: TGTGCCAGCAGCCTCACTAGCGGGAGGGCCAACGAGCAGTACTTC. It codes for CASSLTSGRANEQYF.

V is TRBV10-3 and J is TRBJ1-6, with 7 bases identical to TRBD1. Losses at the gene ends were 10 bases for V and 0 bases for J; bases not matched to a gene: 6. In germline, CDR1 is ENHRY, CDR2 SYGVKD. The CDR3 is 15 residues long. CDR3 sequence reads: CATGQSSSYNSPLHF. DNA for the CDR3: TGTGCCACGGGACAGTCGAGCTCCTATAATTCACCCCTCCACTTT.

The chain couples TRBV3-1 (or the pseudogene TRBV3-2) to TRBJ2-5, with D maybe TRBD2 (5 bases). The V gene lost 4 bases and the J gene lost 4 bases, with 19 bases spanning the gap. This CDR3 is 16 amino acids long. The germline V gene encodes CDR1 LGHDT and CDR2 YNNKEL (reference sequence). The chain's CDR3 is CASSPNEGSGGETQYF. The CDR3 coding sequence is TGTGCCAGCAGCCCGAACGAGGGCTCGGGTGGAGAGACCCAGTACTTC.

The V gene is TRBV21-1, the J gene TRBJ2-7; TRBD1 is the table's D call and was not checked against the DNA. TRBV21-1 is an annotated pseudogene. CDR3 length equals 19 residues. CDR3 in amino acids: CASSKRVKAPGEIFYEQYF. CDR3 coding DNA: TGTGCCAGCAGCAAACGGGTGAAGGCCCCAGGGGAGATCTTCTACGAGCAGTACTTC.

The CDR3 protein is CASSSFTTSGSNEQFF. The CDR3 coding sequence is TGTGCCAGCAGCTCCTTTACGACTAGCGGGAGTAATGAGCAGTTCTTC. This chain joins TRBV7-2 and TRBJ2-1, with 12 bases that match TRBD2. Looked up from germline, CDR1 is SGHTA and CDR2 is FQGNSA. Germline trimming cut 4 bases from V and 7 bases from J; bases unmatched to any gene: 8. The CDR3 length is 16 residues.

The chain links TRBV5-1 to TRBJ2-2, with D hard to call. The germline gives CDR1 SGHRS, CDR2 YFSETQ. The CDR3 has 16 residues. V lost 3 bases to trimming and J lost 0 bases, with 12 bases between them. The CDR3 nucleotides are TGCGCCAGCAGCTCGACTGGCCCTGCGAACACCGGGGAGCTGTTTTTT. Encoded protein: CASSSTGPANTGELFF.

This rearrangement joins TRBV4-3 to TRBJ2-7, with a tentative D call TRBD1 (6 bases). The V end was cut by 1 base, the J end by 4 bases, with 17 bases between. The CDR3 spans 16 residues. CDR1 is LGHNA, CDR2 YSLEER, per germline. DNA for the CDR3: TGCGCCAGCAGCCAAGGCGTTGTGGGGGCGCGATACGAGCAGTACTTC. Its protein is CASSQGVVGARYEQYF.

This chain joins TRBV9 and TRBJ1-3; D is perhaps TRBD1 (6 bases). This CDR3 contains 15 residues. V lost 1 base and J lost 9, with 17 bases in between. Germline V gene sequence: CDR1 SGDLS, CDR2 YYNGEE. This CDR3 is CASSVSVAKGGTIYF. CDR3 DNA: TGTGCCAGCAGCGTATCAGTAGCAAAGGGGGGCACCATATATTTT.

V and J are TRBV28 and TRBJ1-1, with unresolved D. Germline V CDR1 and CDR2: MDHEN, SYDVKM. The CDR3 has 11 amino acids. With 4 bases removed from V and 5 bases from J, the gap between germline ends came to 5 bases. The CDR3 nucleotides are TGTGCCAGCAGTTCCGGGACTGAAGCTTTCTTT. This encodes CASSSGTEAFF. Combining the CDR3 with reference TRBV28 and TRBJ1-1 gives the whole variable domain DVKVTQSSRYLVKRTGEKVFLECVQDMDHENMFWYRQDPGLGLRLIYFSYDVKMKEKGDIPEGYSVSREKKERFSLILESASTNQTSMYLCASSSGTEAFFGQGTRLTVV.

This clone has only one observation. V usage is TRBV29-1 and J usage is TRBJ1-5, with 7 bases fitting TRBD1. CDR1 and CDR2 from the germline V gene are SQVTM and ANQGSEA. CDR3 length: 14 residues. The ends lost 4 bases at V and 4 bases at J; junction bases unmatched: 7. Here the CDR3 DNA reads TGCAGCGTTGGGCAGGCAGGGGGGAATCAGCCCCAGCATTTT. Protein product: CSVGQAGGNQPQHF. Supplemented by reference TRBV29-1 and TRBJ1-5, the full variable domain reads SAVISQKPSRDICQRGTSLTIQCQVDSQVTMMFWYRQQPGQSLTLIATANQGSEATYESGFVIDKFPISRPNLTFSTLTVSNMSPEDSSIYLCSVGQAGGNQPQHFGDGTRLSIL.

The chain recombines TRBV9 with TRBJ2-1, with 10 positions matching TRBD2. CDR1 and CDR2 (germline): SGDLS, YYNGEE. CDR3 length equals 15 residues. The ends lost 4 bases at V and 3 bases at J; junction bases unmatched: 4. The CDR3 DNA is TGTGCCAGCAGCCCCCGACTAGCGGGCTACAATGAGCAGTTCTTC. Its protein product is CASSPRLAGYNEQFF.

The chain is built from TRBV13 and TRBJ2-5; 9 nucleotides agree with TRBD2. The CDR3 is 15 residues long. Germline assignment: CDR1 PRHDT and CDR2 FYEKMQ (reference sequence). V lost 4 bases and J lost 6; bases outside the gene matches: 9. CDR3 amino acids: CASSSSGSGGQTQYF. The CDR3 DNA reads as TGTGCCAGCAGCTCCTCTGGTAGCGGGGGCCAGACCCAGTACTTC.

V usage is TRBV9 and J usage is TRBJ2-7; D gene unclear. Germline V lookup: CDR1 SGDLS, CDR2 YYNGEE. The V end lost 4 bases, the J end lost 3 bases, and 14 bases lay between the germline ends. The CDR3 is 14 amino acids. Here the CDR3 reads CASSPRLTYYEQYF. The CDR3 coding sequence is TGTGCCAGCAGCCCACGACTGACTTACTACGAGCAGTACTTC.

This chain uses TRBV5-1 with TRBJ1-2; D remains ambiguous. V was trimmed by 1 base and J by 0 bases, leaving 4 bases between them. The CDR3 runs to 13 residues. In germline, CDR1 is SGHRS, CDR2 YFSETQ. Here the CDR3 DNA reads TGCGCCAGCAGCTTGACAGCTAACTATGGCTACACCTTC. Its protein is CASSLTANYGYTF.

The CDR3, as DNA: TGCGCCAGCAGCCAACCCAGGGGCAATGAGCAGTTCTTC. This translates into CASSQPRGNEQFF. The V call is TRBV4-3, the J call TRBJ2-1; TRBD1 is a possible D gene (6 bases). Trimming cost V 2 bases and J 6 bases, with 8 bases left between them. The CDR3 runs to 13 residues. Germline V lookup: CDR1 LGHNA, CDR2 YSLEER.

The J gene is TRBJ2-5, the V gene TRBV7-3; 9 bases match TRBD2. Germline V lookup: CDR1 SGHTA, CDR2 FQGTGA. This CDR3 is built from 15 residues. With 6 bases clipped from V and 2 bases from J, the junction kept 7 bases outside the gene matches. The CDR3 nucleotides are TGTGCCAGCAGTAATAGCGGGAGAAGGCAAGAGACCCAGTACTTC. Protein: CASSNSGRRQETQYF.